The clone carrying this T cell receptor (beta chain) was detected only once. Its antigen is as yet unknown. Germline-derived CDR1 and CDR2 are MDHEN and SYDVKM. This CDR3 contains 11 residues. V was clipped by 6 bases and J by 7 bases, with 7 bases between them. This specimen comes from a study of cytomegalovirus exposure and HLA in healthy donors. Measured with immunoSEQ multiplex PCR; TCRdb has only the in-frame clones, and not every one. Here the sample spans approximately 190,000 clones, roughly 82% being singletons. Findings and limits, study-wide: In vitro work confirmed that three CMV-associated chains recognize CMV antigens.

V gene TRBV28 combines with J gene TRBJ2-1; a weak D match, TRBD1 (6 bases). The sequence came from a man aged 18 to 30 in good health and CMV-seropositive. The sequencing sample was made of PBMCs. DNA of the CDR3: TGTGCCAGCAGCAGGGGAAATGAGCAGTTCTTC. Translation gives CASSRGNEQFF.